This T cell receptor beta chain is drawn from a study of cytomegalovirus exposure and HLA in healthy donors. Study-wide results and limits: Researchers counted roughly 150 TCR beta chains as cytomegalovirus-associated. Analysis was carried out at a later point, and it linked a missense DCLRE1C variant to TCR beta V- and J-gene trimming.

Points on this clone: The antigen remains unidentified.

Germline-derived CDR1 and CDR2 are SEHNR and FQNEAQ (reference sequence). The ends were cut back, 4 bases at V and 5 bases at J, with 21 bases in the middle. The CDR3 covers 17 residues. PCR amplification relied on 60 Vbeta primers (plus 13 Jbeta primers). Using immunoSEQ multiplex PCR, the repertoire was profiled, and TCRdb retains in-frame clones only, with some absent. In the table there are around 170,000 clones, over 70% of which are singletons. The source of this sequence is a woman aged 45 to 65 in good health and CMV-seronegative. Input material: PBMCs. The J gene is TRBJ2-1, the V gene TRBV7-9; weak D call: TRBD1 (6 bases). In nucleotides, the CDR3 is TGTGCCAGCAGCTCCCCCCCAGCGAACAGGGACCACAATGAGCAGTTCTTC. Amino acid sequence: CASSSPPANRDHNEQFF.